Listed below are T cell receptor beta chains from one sample, sequenced in a study of siplizumab effects on memory and regulatory T cells. Profiled with immunoSEQ multiplex PCR; TCRdb holds only in-frame clones, not every one. The data hold about 100,000 clones, with around 92% observed a single time. The sequencing input was Tregs sorted from blood. The receptors shown here come from a human donor in good health. CDR3s include the opening cysteine and the closing phenylalanine or tryptophan. The D gene is left open where the match is weak. Rows may omit the clone size; those that give it use once, few, many or a size class.

j_gene | v_gene | d_gene | abundance | CDR3nt | CDR3aa
TRBJ2-7 | TRBV20-1 | NA | NA | TGCAGTGCCCGTGTCTACGAGCAGTACTTC | CSARVYEQYF
TRBJ2-2 | TRBV10-1 | NA | NA | TGCGCCAGCAGTGAGTCGATAAGGAGGACCGGGGAGCTGTTTTTT | CASSESIRRTGELFF
TRBJ1-5 | TRBV10-3 | NA | few | TGTGCCATCAGTGGTGAGGGACAGCCCCAGCATTTT | CAISGEGQPQHF
TRBJ2-1 | TRBV7-8 | NA | once | TGTGCCAGCAGCTTAGCGCAGTTGGGTGAGCAGTTCTTC | CASSLAQLGEQFF
TRBJ1-2 | TRBV6-5 | NA | NA | TGTGCCAGCAGTTACCCCCAGGGTGGCTACACCTTC | CASSYPQGGYTF
TRBJ2-3 | TRBV9 | TRBD2 | NA | TGTGCCAGCTCCCAGACTAGCGGGCCTCCTGGAACGCAGTATTTT | CASSQTSGPPGTQYF
TRBJ1-2 | TRBV5-1 | NA | NA | TGCGCCAGCAGCTTGGCCGGGGGCAGTCAAGGCTACACCTTC | CASSLAGGSQGYTF
TRBJ1-2 | TRBV7-9 | TRBD1 | NA | TGTGCCAGCAGCATCACTCGCACAGGGGGTGTTAATGGCTACACCTTC | CASSITRTGGVNGYTF
TRBJ1-1 | TRBV19 | NA | NA | TGTGCCAGTAGTCCGGTCCTTCAGCTGAACACTGAAGCTTTCTTT | CASSPVLQLNTEAFF
TRBJ2-3 | TRBV15 | NA | NA | TGTGCCACCAGCAGAGATATGGGGCCCGAGGGTACAGATACGCAGTATTTT | CATSRDMGPEGTDTQYF
TRBJ2-5 | TRBV6-6 | TRBD2 | NA | TGTGCCAGCCAGCGGGGTCAAGAGACCCAGTACTTC | CASQRGQETQYF
TRBJ1-1 | TRBV15 | NA | few | TGTGCCACCAGCAGAGGAAGGGGGATGAACACTGAAGCTTTCTTT | CATSRGRGMNTEAFF
TRBJ1-1 | TRBV7-9 | NA | NA | TGTGCCAGCAGCTTAGCAGGGGGGATCGCTGAAGCTTTCTTT | CASSLAGGIAEAFF
TRBJ1-4 | TRBV7-6 | NA | NA | TGTGCCAGCAGCTCCCTACCCGGAGCGCCTGCAACTAATGAAAAACTGTTTTTT | CASSSLPGAPATNEKLFF
TRBJ2-1 | TRBV10-1 | NA | NA | TGCGCCAGCAGTGACCGTTACAATGAGCAGTTCTTC | CASSDRYNEQFF
TRBJ2-5 | TRBV6-5 | NA | few | TGTGCCAGCAGTTACGGGGGCGGGGAGACCCAGTACTTC | CASSYGGGETQYF
TRBJ1-1 | TRBV11-2 | NA | NA | TGTGCCAGCAGCTTACCTATAAGGGGCTTTGCTGAAGCTTTCTTT | CASSLPIRGFAEAFF
TRBJ2-1 | TRBV2 | TRBD2 | NA | TGTGCCAGCAGTGGGGGGGGTAGCGGGAGGAACAATGAGCAGTTCTTC | CASSGGGSGRNNEQFF
TRBJ2-7 | TRBV25-1 | TRBD1 | NA | TGTGCCAGCAGGGACAGGGTCTACGAGCAGTACTTC | CASRDRVYEQYF
TRBJ2-1 | TRBV11-3 | NA | NA | TGTGCCAGCAGCTTAGCAGGGGCGGAAGAGCAGTTCTTC | CASSLAGAEEQFF
TRBJ2-7 | TRBV6-5 | NA | once | TGTGCCAGCAGATACACCTACGAGCAGTACTTC | CASRYTYEQYF
TRBJ1-3 | TRBV7-2 | NA | NA | TGTGCCAGCAGCTTAGGTTGGGGGGCAGGCGCCGGCTCTGGAAACACCATATATTTT | CASSLGWGAGAGSGNTIYF
TRBJ1-3 | TRBV5-1 | TRBD1 | NA | TGCGCCAGCAGCCCGGGGGACAGGGTCGGAAACACCATATATTTT | CASSPGDRVGNTIYF
TRBJ2-7 | TRBV2 | TRBD2 | NA | TGTGCCAGCACTTTTCCGGGAGGCCTCCTAAGGGAGCAGTACTTC | CASTFPGGLLREQYF
TRBJ2-7 | TRBV7-3 | NA | NA | TGTGCCAGCAGCTCCCAACCGGATGGCGAGCAGTACTTC | CASSSQPDGEQYF
TRBJ1-1 | TRBV5-1 | NA | NA | TGCGCCAGCAGCTTGGGGGACCTGAACACTGAAGCTTTCTTT | CASSLGDLNTEAFF
TRBJ2-1 | TRBV10-3 | NA | NA | TGTGCCATCAGTAGACAGGACAATGAGCAGTTCTTC | CAISRQDNEQFF